Listed below are T cell receptor beta chains from one sample, sequenced in a study of T cell responses to AZD1222 COVID-19 vaccine. Generated by immunoSEQ multiplex PCR, the TCRdb table keeps only in-frame clones and is missing some. The sample holds approximately 67,000 clones, around four fifths seen once. The input for sequencing was peripheral blood, taken on day 0 of AZD1222 vaccination. These receptor sequences come from an adult in good health. Both conserved end residues are part of each CDR3. The D gene is left open where the match is weak. Clone size is stated in some rows and not others, as once, few, many or a class when expanded.

size: -
V: TRBV19
J: TRBJ1-2
D: -
CDR3: CASSSSGGRIDYGYTF
DNA: TGTGCCAGTAGTTCGTCGGGGGGCAGGATAGACTATGGCTACACCTTC

size: -
V: TRBV10-3
J: TRBJ1-2
D: -
CDR3: CAISGGGVVNYGYTF
DNA: TGTGCCATCAGTGGTGGGGGCGTAGTGAACTATGGCTACACCTTC

size: -
V: TRBV9
J: TRBJ1-1
D: -
CDR3: CASGVTGNTEAFF
DNA: TGTGCCAGCGGAGTAACAGGGAACACTGAAGCTTTCTTT

size: -
V: TRBV7-8
J: TRBJ2-2
D: TRBD2
CDR3: CASTFISGAGELFF
DNA: TGTGCCAGCACCTTCATTAGCGGGGCCGGGGAGCTGTTTTTT

size: -
V: TRBV24-1
J: TRBJ2-3
D: -
CDR3: CATKDRNTDTQYF
DNA: TGTGCCACCAAGGACAGAAACACAGATACGCAGTATTTT

size: -
V: TRBV28
J: TRBJ2-7
D: TRBD1
CDR3: CASSPGVLQGAYEQYF
DNA: TGTGCCAGCAGTCCTGGGGTATTGCAGGGGGCCTACGAGCAGTACTTC

size: once
V: TRBV7-8
J: TRBJ2-5
D: -
CDR3: CASSLAVQKETQYF
DNA: TGTGCCAGCAGCTTAGCGGTACAGAAAGAGACCCAGTACTTC

size: -
V: TRBV18
J: TRBJ2-6
D: -
CDR3: CASSLNTAGANVLTF
DNA: TGTGCCAGCTCGCTTAACACTGCTGGGGCCAACGTCCTGACTTTC

size: -
V: TRBV5-8
J: TRBJ1-6
D: -
CDR3: CASSFAGESNSPLHF
DNA: TGTGCCAGCAGCTTTGCAGGGGAGTCTAATTCACCCCTCCACTTT

size: -
V: TRBV4-2
J: TRBJ2-7
D: -
CDR3: CASSLSVVQWGSTWDEQYF
DNA: TGTGCCAGCAGCCTAAGTGTGGTGCAGTGGGGGTCTACATGGGACGAGCAGTACTTC

size: -
V: TRBV7-9
J: TRBJ2-1
D: TRBD2
CDR3: CASSYLAGVEQFF
DNA: TGTGCCAGCAGCTATCTAGCGGGAGTGGAGCAGTTCTTC

size: -
V: TRBV19
J: TRBJ1-1
D: -
CDR3: CASSGGGGVAFF
DNA: TGTGCCAGTAGTGGGGGGGGAGGAGTAGCTTTCTTT

size: -
V: TRBV10-3
J: TRBJ2-7
D: TRBD2
CDR3: CAISESAGGGSSYEQYF
DNA: TGTGCCATCAGTGAGTCCGCCGGAGGCGGGAGTTCCTACGAGCAGTACTTC

size: -
V: TRBV28
J: TRBJ1-3
D: TRBD1
CDR3: CASIPTGGSGNTIYF
DNA: TGTGCCAGCATCCCTACAGGGGGTTCTGGAAACACCATATATTTT

size: few
V: TRBV29-1
J: TRBJ2-1
D: -
CDR3: CSVDINEQFF
DNA: TGCAGCGTTGATATCAATGAGCAGTTCTTC

size: -
V: TRBV13
J: TRBJ2-3
D: -
CDR3: CASTRMRDTQYF
DNA: TGTGCCAGCACCCGAATGCGGGATACGCAGTATTTT

size: -
V: TRBV6-2/TRBV6-3
J: TRBJ2-7
D: -
CDR3: CASSYSTQGNEQYF
DNA: TGTGCCAGCAGTTACTCGACACAGGGAAACGAGCAGTACTTC

size: -
V: TRBV11-1
J: TRBJ2-1
D: -
CDR3: CASSPRSGEPWDEQFF
DNA: TGTGCCAGCAGCCCCCGGTCGGGGGAGCCCTGGGATGAGCAGTTCTTC

size: few
V: TRBV6-1
J: TRBJ1-1
D: -
CDR3: CASSDEGGHTEAFF
DNA: TGTGCCAGCAGTGACGAGGGCGGCCACACTGAAGCTTTCTTT

size: -
V: TRBV7-3
J: TRBJ2-1
D: -
CDR3: CASSSPPLSEQFF
DNA: TGTGCCAGCAGCTCCCCCCCTTTGAGTGAGCAGTTCTTC

size: -
V: TRBV28
J: TRBJ1-2
D: TRBD1
CDR3: CASFGTGMYGYTF
DNA: TGTGCCAGCTTCGGGACAGGGATGTATGGCTACACCTTC

size: -
V: TRBV28
J: TRBJ1-2
D: TRBD1
CDR3: CASRSTGTGFDYGYTF
DNA: TGTGCCAGCAGATCAACCGGGACAGGGTTTGACTATGGCTACACCTTC